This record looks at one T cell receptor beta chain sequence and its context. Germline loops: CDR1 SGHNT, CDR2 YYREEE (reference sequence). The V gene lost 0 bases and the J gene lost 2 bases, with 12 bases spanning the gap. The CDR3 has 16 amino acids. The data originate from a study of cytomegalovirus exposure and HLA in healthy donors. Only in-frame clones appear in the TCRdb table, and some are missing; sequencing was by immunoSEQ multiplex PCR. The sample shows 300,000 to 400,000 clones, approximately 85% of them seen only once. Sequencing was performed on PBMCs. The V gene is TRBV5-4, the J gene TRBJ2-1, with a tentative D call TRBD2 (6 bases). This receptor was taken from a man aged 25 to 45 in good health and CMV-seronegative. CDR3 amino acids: CASSLDEAGTYNEQFF. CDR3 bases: TGTGCCAGCAGCTTGGATGAGGCGGGAACCTACAATGAGCAGTTCTTC.